The 29 T cell receptor beta chains below all came from one sample that was sequenced in a study of cytomegalovirus exposure and HLA in healthy donors. Researchers ran the PCR with 60 Vbeta and 13 Jbeta primers. Assay: immunoSEQ multiplex PCR; the TCRdb copy retains only in-frame clones and omits some. The table lists roughly 92,000 clones, 81% of them singletons. Sequencing was done on a sample of PBMCs. These receptors were obtained from a woman in her 70s in good health and CMV-seropositive.

The chain is built from TRBV9 and TRBJ2-1, with 8 positions matching TRBD1. CDR1 SGDLS and CDR2 YYNGEE come from the germline V gene. V gave up 0 bases and J gave up 3 bases; unmatched junction bases: 2. CDR3 length: 15 residues. Here the CDR3 DNA reads TGTGCCAGCAGCGTAGGGGGACAGGACTACAATGAGCAGTTCTTC. The encoded protein is CASSVGGQDYNEQFF. The full variable domain, rest sourced from reference TRBV9 and TRBJ2-1, is DSGVTQTPKHLITATGQRVTLRCSPRSGDLSVYWYQQSLDQGLQFLIQYYNGEERAKGNILERFSAQQFPDLHSELNLSSLELGDSALYFCASSVGGQDYNEQFFGPGTRLTVL.

The V call is TRBV2, the J call TRBJ2-1; TRBD2 matches 7 bases. CDR3 length: 15 residues. Germline CDR1 is SNHLY and CDR2 is FYNNEI. V trimming: 7 bases; J trimming: 3 bases; junction bases outside the gene matches: 9. In nucleotides, the CDR3 is TGTGCCAGCAACGAGGACGGGAGGTACTACAATGAGCAGTTCTTC. Translated, it gives CASNEDGRYYNEQFF.

The chain has TRBV7-2 and TRBJ2-6; D uncertain. V lost 1 base and J 0 bases, leaving 4 bases between the germline ends. Germline V gene sequence: CDR1 SGHTA, CDR2 FQGNSA. CDR3 size: 15 residues. CDR3 in amino acids: CASSLGSSGANVLTF. The CDR3 DNA follows: TGTGCCAGCAGCTTAGGGAGCTCTGGGGCCAACGTCCTGACTTTC. Complete variable domain (other parts from reference TRBV7-2 and TRBJ2-6): GAGVSQSPSNKVTEKGKDVELRCDPISGHTALYWYRQSLGQGLEFLIYFQGNSAPDKSGLPSDRFSAERTGGSVSTLTIQRTQQEDSAVYLCASSLGSSGANVLTFGAGSRLTVL.

The chain carries TRBV11-3 and TRBJ2-6; TRBD1 matches 8 bases. In germline, CDR1 is SGHNT, CDR2 YENEEA. Trimming took 1 base from V and 0 from J; bases not matched to a gene: 5. CDR3 length equals 18 residues. CDR3 sequence reads: CASSLGAGQGSGANVLTF. The CDR3 DNA follows: TGTGCCAGCAGCTTAGGGGCCGGACAGGGCTCTGGGGCCAACGTCCTGACTTTC.

The chain carries TRBV7-3 and TRBJ2-3; TRBD2 agrees at 11 bases. After removal of 5 bases from V and 1 base from J, the junction contained 5 bases not matched to a gene. Germline-derived CDR1 and CDR2 are SGHTA and FQGTGA. The CDR3 length is 16 residues. The CDR3 loop reads CASSPTSGSGTDTQYF. DNA of the CDR3: TGTGCCAGCAGCCCTACTAGCGGGAGTGGCACAGATACGCAGTATTTT.

The V call is TRBV2, the J call TRBJ2-3, with 10 nucleotides matching TRBD2. After removal of 5 bases from V and 3 bases from J, the junction contained 8 bases not matched to a gene. CDR1 and CDR2 (germline): SNHLY, FYNNEI. CDR3 length: 16 amino acids. Here the CDR3 DNA reads TGTGCCAGCAGTTGGATAAGCGGGAGGGGTACAGATACGCAGTATTTT. Amino acid sequence: CASSWISGRGTDTQYF.

This sequence joins TRBV14 and TRBJ2-7; D ambiguous. V lost 3 bases and J 0 bases, leaving 12 bases between the germline ends. The CDR3 covers 15 residues. Germline-derived CDR1 and CDR2 are SGHDN and FVKESK. The chain's CDR3 is CASSQRSASSYEQYF. The CDR3 region has the DNA TGTGCCAGCAGCCAGCGGAGCGCAAGCTCCTACGAGCAGTACTTC.

This chain joins TRBV18 and TRBJ2-2, with D maybe TRBD1 (6 bases). The CDR3 sequence is 17 residues long. The germline gives CDR1 KGHSH, CDR2 LQKENI. Trimming cost V 3 bases and J 3 bases, with 17 bases left between them. In DNA form, the CDR3 reads TGTGCCAGCTCACCTACCTACAGGGCTGCGGACACCGGGGAGCTGTTTTTT. It translates to CASSPTYRAADTGELFF.

The sample holds a few counts of this clone. The chain has TRBV5-1 and TRBJ1-5; a possible D gene is TRBD1 (5 bases). V was pared by 2 bases and J by 7 bases, with 16 bases between. The CDR3 sequence is 15 residues long. Germline-derived CDR1 and CDR2 are SGHRS and YFSETQ. The CDR3 sequence: CASSFDGGATQPQHF. The CDR3 nucleotides read TGCGCCAGCAGCTTTGACGGAGGGGCAACCCAGCCCCAGCATTTT.

The chain joins TRBV5-5 to TRBJ2-7; TRBD2 is a possible D gene (5 bases). The CDR3 is made up of 12 amino acids. Trimming cost V 9 bases and J 3 bases, with 13 bases left between them. Germline loops: CDR1 SGHKS, CDR2 YYEKEE (reference sequence). The CDR3 region is CATGLGDYEQYF. CDR3 nucleotide sequence: TGTGCCACTGGACTCGGAGACTACGAGCAGTACTTC.

This clone was detected only once. V is TRBV13 and J is TRBJ2-3; maybe TRBD2 (6 bases). The germline V and J ends were trimmed by 1 base and 6 bases, with 8 bases remaining between them. Germline V gene data show CDR1 as PRHDT and CDR2 as FYEKMQ (reference sequence). The CDR3 sequence is 13 residues long. CDR3 region: CASSLAGGDTQYF. The CDR3 DNA sequence: TGTGCCAGCAGCTTAGCCGGGGGTGATACGCAGTATTTT.

The chain carries TRBV19 and TRBJ2-7; D may be TRBD2 (6 bases). Trimming stripped 4 bases from V and 2 bases from J, with 9 bases between. The CDR3 runs to 13 residues. CDR1 LNHDA and CDR2 SQIVND come from the germline V gene (reference sequence). CDR3 sequence (DNA): TGTGCCAGTAGTACTAGCGAGACCTACGAGCAGTACTTC. Translated, it gives CASSTSETYEQYF. The whole variable domain, filled in from reference TRBV19 and TRBJ2-7, reads DGGITQSPKYLFRKEGQNVTLSCEQNLNHDAMYWYRQDPGQGLRLIYYSQIVNDFQKGDIAEGYSVSREKKESFPLTVTSAQKNPTAFYLCASSTSETYEQYFGPGTRLTVT.

The chain combines TRBV27 with TRBJ2-7, with D possibly being TRBD2 (7 bases). The CDR3 runs to 14 residues. Germline values: CDR1 MNHEY, CDR2 SMNVEV (reference sequence). With 5 bases removed from V and 11 bases from J, the gap between germline ends came to 22 bases. The CDR3 sequence: CASSIKIGGQTEYF. The CDR3 DNA reads as TGTGCCAGCAGTATTAAGATCGGGGGGCAGACGGAGTACTTC.

The CDR3 DNA sequence: TGTGCCAGCAGCCCGCAACTAGCACAGGAGCAGTTCTTC. Translating it yields CASSPQLAQEQFF. The chain links TRBV7-6 to TRBJ2-1, with D perhaps matching TRBD2 (6 bases). V dropped 5 bases and J dropped 10 bases, with 15 bases sitting between them. CDR1 is SGHVS, CDR2 FNYEAQ, per germline. This CDR3 comprises 13 residues.

The chain carries TRBV18 and TRBJ2-1; D is perhaps TRBD2 (5 bases). CDR1 and CDR2 from the germline V gene are KGHSH and LQKENI. The V and J ends lost 0 bases and 1 base respectively, with 10 bases between them. The CDR3 contains 16 residues. CDR3 nucleotide sequence: TGTGCCAGCTCACCACCAGAGGGATGGTCCTACAATGAGCAGTTCTTC. Translated: CASSPPEGWSYNEQFF.

CDR3 coding DNA: TGTGCCAGCAGCCATGACGGACTTTCCTACGAGCAGTACTTC. Translated, it gives CASSHDGLSYEQYF. V is TRBV14 and J is TRBJ2-7, with a weak D call TRBD2 (5 bases). Germline V CDR1 and CDR2: SGHDN, FVKESK. The CDR3 covers 14 residues. The V and J ends lost 3 bases and 1 base respectively, with 10 bases between them.

This chain connects TRBV10-2 to TRBJ2-2, with 9 bases matching TRBD1. The CDR3 loop spans 17 amino acids. Trimming removed 2 bases from V and 6 bases from J; junction bases left unmatched: 10. CDR1 is WSHSY, CDR2 SAAADI, per germline. In DNA, the CDR3 is TGCGCCAGCAGTGAGCCGTTGGACAGGGGTTTGTCCGGGGAGCTGTTTTTT. Translating gives CASSEPLDRGLSGELFF.

The V and J genes are TRBV9 and TRBJ1-1; 8 bases match TRBD1. Germline V lookup: CDR1 SGDLS, CDR2 YYNGEE. The CDR3 extends over 15 amino acids. The ends lost 3 bases at V and 4 bases at J; junction bases unmatched: 8. The CDR3 region is CASSAANRGGTEAFF. The CDR3, as DNA: TGTGCCAGCAGCGCCGCGAACAGGGGGGGCACTGAAGCTTTCTTT. The entire variable domain, with the rest obtained from reference TRBV9 and TRBJ1-1, is as follows: DSGVTQTPKHLITATGQRVTLRCSPRSGDLSVYWYQQSLDQGLQFLIQYYNGEERAKGNILERFSAQQFPDLHSELNLSSLELGDSALYFCASSAANRGGTEAFFGQGTRLTVV.

This chain links TRBV7-2 with TRBJ2-2; 10 bases match TRBD2. The V gene's germline CDR1 is SGHTA and CDR2 FQGNSA. The CDR3 spans 16 residues. Trimming cost V 2 bases and J 5 bases; bases outside gene matches: 5. In DNA form, the CDR3 reads TGTGCCAGCAGCTTATCTGGTAGCGGGAGGACCGGGGAGCTGTTTTTT. Its protein is CASSLSGSGRTGELFF.

The DNA for the CDR3 is TGTGCTACGACAGCTCCGAACACCGGGGAGCTGTTTTTT. As protein: CATTAPNTGELFF. The chain recombines TRBV7-8 with TRBJ2-2; a possible D gene is TRBD1 (5 bases). CDR1 and CDR2 (germline): SGHVS, FQNEAQ. CDR3 length: 13 amino acids.

The V gene is TRBV9, the J gene TRBJ2-5; 11 nucleotides align to TRBD2. V shed 0 bases and J 2 bases; nucleotides not matched to a gene: 9. CDR1 is SGDLS and CDR2 is YYNGEE in the germline V gene. The CDR3 totals 18 residues. Here the CDR3 DNA reads TGTGCCAGCAGCGTAGAAGACCTGGGACTAGCGGTACAAGAGACCCAGTACTTC. The encoded protein is CASSVEDLGLAVQETQYF.

V is TRBV5-4 and J is TRBJ1-3; 9 bases agree with TRBD1. From germline, CDR1 is SGHNT and CDR2 YYREEE (reference sequence). The V segment lost 4 bases and the J segment 0 bases; nucleotides outside the gene matches: 8. The CDR3 consists of 17 residues. CDR3 residues: CASSRSRQGVSGNTIYF. In DNA form, the CDR3 reads TGTGCCAGCAGCCGTTCGAGACAGGGGGTCTCTGGAAACACCATATATTTT.

The rearrangement joins TRBV7-2 to TRBJ2-7, with D maybe TRBD1 (5 bases). Germline loops: CDR1 SGHTA, CDR2 FQGNSA. CDR3 length: 16 residues. Between the trimmed V and J ends, which lost 1 base and 2 bases, there was a span of 15 bases. CDR3 sequence reads: CASSLDKGTGTYEQYF. The CDR3 DNA reads TGTGCCAGCAGCTTAGATAAGGGTACAGGAACCTACGAGCAGTACTTC.

This chain joins TRBV5-8 and TRBJ1-1, with D tentatively TRBD1 (6 bases). Germline CDR1 SGHTS, CDR2 YDEGEE. V shed 4 bases and J shed 2 bases, with 12 bases lying between them. The length of the CDR3 is 14 residues. The CDR3 loop reads CASSRGQKNTEAFF. CDR3 in DNA: TGTGCCAGCAGCCGCGGACAGAAAAACACTGAAGCTTTCTTT.

The chain carries TRBV7-2 and TRBJ2-7; a weak D match, TRBD2 (6 bases). The CDR3 has 17 amino acids. The ends were cut back, 3 bases at V and 2 bases at J, with 20 bases in the middle. Germline-derived CDR1 and CDR2 are SGHTA and FQGNSA. The DNA of the CDR3 is TGTGCCAGCAGCTTGTCACGCCGGGACTCACGAGCCTACGAGCAGTACTTC. It encodes CASSLSRRDSRAYEQYF.

The CDR3 is CAWRRNSGANVLTF. In DNA, the CDR3 is TGTGCCTGGAGGAGGAACTCTGGGGCCAACGTCCTGACTTTC. This chain uses TRBV30 with TRBJ2-6, with D unresolved. Trimming left V 3 bases short and J 0 bases short, with 6 bases between. CDR3 length equals 14 residues. The germline gives CDR1 GTSNPN, CDR2 SVGIG (reference sequence).

This clone was observed a handful of times. The chain uses TRBV9 and TRBJ1-2; D is uncertain. This CDR3 comprises 14 residues. Per the germline V gene, CDR1 is SGDLS and CDR2 is YYNGEE. The V and J ends lost 4 bases and 1 base respectively, with 11 bases between them. The CDR3 DNA reads TGTGCCAGCAGCCCACAATTAAGTAACTATGGCTACACCTTC. Protein sequence: CASSPQLSNYGYTF. Based on the CDR3 plus reference TRBV9 and TRBJ1-2, the full variable domain is DSGVTQTPKHLITATGQRVTLRCSPRSGDLSVYWYQQSLDQGLQFLIQYYNGEERAKGNILERFSAQQFPDLHSELNLSSLELGDSALYFCASSPQLSNYGYTFGSGTRLTVV.

This clone was recorded once. DNA for the CDR3: TGTGCCAGCTCGGGCCGGGACAGGGCGTCCAATGAAAAACTGTTTTTT. Translated: CASSGRDRASNEKLFF. The chain employs TRBV18 and TRBJ1-4; 9 bases fit TRBD1. This CDR3 is built from 16 residues. Unmatched junction bases numbered 10, after V lost 6 bases and J lost 5 bases. Germline V lookup: CDR1 KGHSH, CDR2 LQKENI. Filled out from reference TRBV18 and TRBJ1-4, the complete variable domain reads NAGVMQNPRHLVRRRGQEARLRCSPMKGHSHVYWYRQLPEEGLKFMVYLQKENIIDESGMPKERFSAEFPKEGPSILRIQQVVRGDSAAYFCASSGRDRASNEKLFFGSGTQLSVL.

This chain uses TRBV18 with TRBJ2-7; unclear D gene. Germline lookup yields CDR1 KGHSH and CDR2 LQKENI. Trimming took off 3 bases at V and 0 bases at J, with 3 bases between the two ends. CDR3 size: 12 residues. The CDR3: CASSPSSYEQYF. Here the CDR3 DNA reads TGTGCCAGCTCACCTAGCTCCTACGAGCAGTACTTC. Variable domain in full (rest from reference TRBV18 and TRBJ2-7): NAGVMQNPRHLVRRRGQEARLRCSPMKGHSHVYWYRQLPEEGLKFMVYLQKENIIDESGMPKERFSAEFPKEGPSILRIQQVVRGDSAAYFCASSPSSYEQYFGPGTRLTVT.